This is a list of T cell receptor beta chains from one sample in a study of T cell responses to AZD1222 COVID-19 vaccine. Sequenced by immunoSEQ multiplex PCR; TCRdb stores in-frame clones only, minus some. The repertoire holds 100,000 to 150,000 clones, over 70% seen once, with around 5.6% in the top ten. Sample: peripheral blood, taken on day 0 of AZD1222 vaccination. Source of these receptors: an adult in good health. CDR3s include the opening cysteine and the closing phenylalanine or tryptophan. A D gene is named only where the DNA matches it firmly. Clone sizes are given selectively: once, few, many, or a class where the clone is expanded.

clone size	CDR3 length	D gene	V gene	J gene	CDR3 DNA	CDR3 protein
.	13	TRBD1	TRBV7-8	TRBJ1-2	TGTGCCAGCAGCCGGGACAGGAGAAATGGCTACACCTTC	CASSRDRRNGYTF
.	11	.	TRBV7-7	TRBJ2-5	TGTGCCAGCAGCTCAGGGGAGACCCAGTACTTC	CASSSGETQYF
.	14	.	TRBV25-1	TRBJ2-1	TGTGCCAGCAGTGAATCCCCCCAAGACAATGAGCAGTTCTTC	CASSESPQDNEQFF
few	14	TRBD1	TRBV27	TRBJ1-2	TGTGCCAGCAGTTCGACAGGGGCTCGCTATGGCTACACCTTC	CASSSTGARYGYTF
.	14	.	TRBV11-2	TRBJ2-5	TGTGCCAGCAGCACGCAACAGGGTTTGGAGACCCAGTACTTC	CASSTQQGLETQYF
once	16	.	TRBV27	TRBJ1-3	TGTGCCAGCAGTATCTCGGGACATTCCACTGGAAACACCATATATTTT	CASSISGHSTGNTIYF
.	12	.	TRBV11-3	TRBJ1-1	TGTGCCAGCAGGCGGGAGAACACTGAAGCTTTCTTT	CASRRENTEAFF
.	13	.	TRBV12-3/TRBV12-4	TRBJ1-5	TGTGCCAGCAGTTCCAGGCTGGTTCAGCCCCAGCATTTT	CASSSRLVQPQHF
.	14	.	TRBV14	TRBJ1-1	TGTGCCAGCAGCCAAGATCTTTCCTATACTGAAGCTTTCTTT	CASSQDLSYTEAFF
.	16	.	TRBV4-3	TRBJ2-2	TGCGCCAGCAGCCAAGACAGGGGGGGGTTGGCCGGGGAGCTGTTTTTT	CASSQDRGGLAGELFF
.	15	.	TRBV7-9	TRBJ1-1	TGTGCCAGCAGCTTCCCAGAGGGGGGTGGAACTGAAGCTTTCTTT	CASSFPEGGGTEAFF
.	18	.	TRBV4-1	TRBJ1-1	TGCGCCAGCAGCCAAGGAAGGACAACTAATACGTTGAACACTGAAGCTTTCTTT	CASSQGRTTNTLNTEAFF
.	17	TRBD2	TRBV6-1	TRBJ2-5	TGTGCCAGCAGTGAAGCTCTTAGCGGGGGGGCCTCTACGACCCAGTACTTC	CASSEALSGGASTTQYF
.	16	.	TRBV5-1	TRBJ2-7	TGCGCCAGCAGCTTGGACAGACAGTATTCATCCTACGAGCAGTACTTC	CASSLDRQYSSYEQYF
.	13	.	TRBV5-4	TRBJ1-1	TGTGCCAGCAGCCCTCAGGGAGCGTCTGAAGCTTTCTTT	CASSPQGASEAFF
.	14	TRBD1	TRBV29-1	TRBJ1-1	TGCAGCGTGACCGGGACAGGGATGAACACTGAAGCTTTCTTT	CSVTGTGMNTEAFF
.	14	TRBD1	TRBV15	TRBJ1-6	TGTGCCACGGGGGACAGCTCCTATAATTCACCCCTCCACTTT	CATGDSSYNSPLHF
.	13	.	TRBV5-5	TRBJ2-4	TGTGCCAGCAGCTACCGCGCGCAAAACATTCAGTACTTC	CASSYRAQNIQYF
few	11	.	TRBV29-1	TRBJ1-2	TGCAGCGTTGAAATAAACTATGGCTACACCTTC	CSVEINYGYTF
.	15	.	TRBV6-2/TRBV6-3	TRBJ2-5	TGTGCCAGCAGTTACGGGGGGGCCTCCCAAGAGACCCAGTACTTC	CASSYGGASQETQYF
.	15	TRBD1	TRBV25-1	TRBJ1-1	TGTGCCAGCAGTATGAAGGACAGGGGAAACACTGAAGCTTTCTTT	CASSMKDRGNTEAFF
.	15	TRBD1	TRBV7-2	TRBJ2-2	TGTGCCAGCAGCTTAGGACAGGGGGCGGGCGGGGAGCTGTTTTTT	CASSLGQGAGGELFF
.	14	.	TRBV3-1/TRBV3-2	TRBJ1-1	TGTGCCAGCAGCCAGGACGACAGGTGGACTGAAGCTTTCTTT	CASSQDDRWTEAFF
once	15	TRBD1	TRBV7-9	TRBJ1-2	TGTGCCAGCAGCAACCGGGACAGGGGGATCTATGGCTACACCTTC	CASSNRDRGIYGYTF
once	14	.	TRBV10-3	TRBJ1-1	TGTGCCACCTTCCTCGACAGGAGGAACACTGAAGCTTTCTTT	CATFLDRRNTEAFF
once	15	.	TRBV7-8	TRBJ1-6	TGTGCCAGCAGCTTAGCGGGACTGGGAAATTCACCCCTCCACTTT	CASSLAGLGNSPLHF
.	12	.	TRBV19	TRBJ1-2	TGTGCCTCTAGCGAGGGCTACTATGGCTACACCTTC	CASSEGYYGYTF
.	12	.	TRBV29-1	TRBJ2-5	TGCAGCGTCCGGACAGTACAAGAGACCCAGTACTTC	CSVRTVQETQYF
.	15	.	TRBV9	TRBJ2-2	TGTGCCAGCAGCGCCGGTACATGGAACACCGGGGAGCTGTTTTTT	CASSAGTWNTGELFF
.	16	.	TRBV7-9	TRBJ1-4	TGTGCCAGCAGCTTAGGTGTAGCCGCAACTAATGAAAAACTGTTTTTT	CASSLGVAATNEKLFF
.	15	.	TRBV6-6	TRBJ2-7	TGTGCCAGCAGTTACTCCACAGTTCTCCTCTACGAGCAGTACTTC	CASSYSTVLLYEQYF
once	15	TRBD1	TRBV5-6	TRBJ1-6	TGTGCCAGCAGCATGGGGGACAGGGACGGTTCACCCCTCCACTTT	CASSMGDRDGSPLHF
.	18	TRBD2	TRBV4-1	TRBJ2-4	TGCGCCAGCAGCCAACCTACATTAGCGGGAGGTTCCAAAAACATTCAGTACTTC	CASSQPTLAGGSKNIQYF
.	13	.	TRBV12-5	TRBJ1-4	TGTGCTAGTGGTGGGCAGGGAAATGAAAAACTGTTTTTT	CASGGQGNEKLFF
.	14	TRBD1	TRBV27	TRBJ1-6	TGTGCCAGCGGGGAATACAGGGGTAACTCACCCCTCCACTTT	CASGEYRGNSPLHF
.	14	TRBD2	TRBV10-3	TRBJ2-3	TGTGCCATCAAACCGGGACTAGCAACAGATACGCAGTATTTT	CAIKPGLATDTQYF
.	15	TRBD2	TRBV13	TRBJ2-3	TGTGCCAGCAGCTTACGGGGGAGGGCCCCAGATACGCAGTATTTT	CASSLRGRAPDTQYF
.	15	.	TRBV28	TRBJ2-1	TGTGCCAGCAGTTATGGGAACGATCCCTACAATGAGCAGTTCTTC	CASSYGNDPYNEQFF
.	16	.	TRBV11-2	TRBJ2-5	TGTGCCAGCACCGGACTACAGGGGCGCCCGGGAGAGACCCAGTACTTC	CASTGLQGRPGETQYF
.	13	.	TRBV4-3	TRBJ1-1	TGCGCCAGCAGCCGAGACACAGGGATTGAAGCTTTCTTT	CASSRDTGIEAFF
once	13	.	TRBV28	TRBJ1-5	TGTGCCAGCAGTGCCACAGGGAATCAGCCCCAGCATTTT	CASSATGNQPQHF
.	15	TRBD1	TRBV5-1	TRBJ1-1	TGCGCCAGCAGCGCGGGACAGGTCATGAACACTGAAGCTTTCTTT	CASSAGQVMNTEAFF
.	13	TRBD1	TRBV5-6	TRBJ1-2	TGTGCCAGCAGCTTGGTCGACAGGGACGGCTACACCTTC	CASSLVDRDGYTF